Each of the 5 T cell receptor beta chains below was sequenced from the same sample in a study of CD8+CD57+ T cells in acquired aplastic anemia. TCR beta VDJ and CDR3 were profiled, and genomic DNA was the template. A single record per CDR3 protein comes from TCRdb applying MiXCR to the reads. The sample includes about 160,000 distinct CDR3 sequences, roughly two thirds of them seen just once. Sequencing was done on patients that had shown CD8+CD57+ cell expansion by flow cytometry. Material for sequencing was sorted CD4+, CD8+, or CD8+CD57+ T cells (not recorded which) from PBMCs. The source of these receptors is a human donor with aplastic anemia.

The chain employs TRBV3-1 and TRBJ2-3; TRBD2 aligns across 7 bases. Germline CDR1 and CDR2: LGHDT and YNNKEL (reference sequence). Trimming took 1 base from V and 6 from J; bases not matched to a gene: 7. The CDR3 totals 15 residues. The CDR3 nucleotides are TGTGCCAGCAGCCAAGGAAGCGGGATTGGGGATACGCAGTATTTT. It is translated as CASSQGSGIGDTQYF.

The chain employs TRBV20-1 and TRBJ2-6; D unclear. With 6 bases removed from V and 0 bases from J, the gap between germline ends came to 6 bases. Germline V lookup: CDR1 DFQATT, CDR2 SNEGSKA (reference sequence). The CDR3 is made up of 13 amino acids. CDR3 bases: TGCAGTGCGAGAACCTCTGGGGCCAACGTCCTGACTTTC. Its protein product is CSARTSGANVLTF.

The chain has TRBV7-9 and TRBJ2-3; possible D gene TRBD1, 5 bases. CDR1 SEHNR and CDR2 FQNEAQ come from the germline V gene (reference sequence). Trimming removed 9 bases from V and 2 bases from J, with 21 bases in between. The CDR3 sequence is 16 residues long. The CDR3 bases are TGTGCCAGAACCTCTCCCCCGGACACCGACACAGATACGCAGTATTTT. This gives the protein CARTSPPDTDTDTQYF.

The chain uses TRBV19 and TRBJ2-1; 11 nucleotides agree with TRBD2. V gave up 3 bases and J gave up 6 bases; unmatched junction bases: 1. The germline V gene encodes CDR1 LNHDA and CDR2 SQIVND (reference sequence). This CDR3 spans 14 amino acids. The CDR3 DNA reads as TGTGCCAGTAGTATTAGCGGGAGGGCCAATGAGCAGTTCTTC. It yields the protein CASSISGRANEQFF.

The gene calls are TRBV24-1 and TRBJ2-3; D remains ambiguous. Between the trimmed V and J ends, which lost 7 bases and 0 bases, there was a span of 7 bases. There are 13 residues in the CDR3. Germline assignment: CDR1 KGHDR and CDR2 SFDVKD. The CDR3 bases are TGTGCCACCAGCGGAACTAGCACAGATACGCAGTATTTT. Translating gives CATSGTSTDTQYF.